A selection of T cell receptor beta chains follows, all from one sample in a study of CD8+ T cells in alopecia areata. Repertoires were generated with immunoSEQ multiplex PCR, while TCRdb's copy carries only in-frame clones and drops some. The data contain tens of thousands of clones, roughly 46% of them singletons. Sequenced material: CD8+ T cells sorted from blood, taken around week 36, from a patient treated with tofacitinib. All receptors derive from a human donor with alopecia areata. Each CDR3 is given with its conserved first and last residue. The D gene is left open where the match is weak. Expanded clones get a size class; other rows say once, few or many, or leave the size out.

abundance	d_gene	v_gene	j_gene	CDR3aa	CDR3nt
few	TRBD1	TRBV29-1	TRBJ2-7	CSVEGAKPYEQYF	TGCAGCGTCGAGGGGGCGAAACCCTACGAGCAGTACTTC
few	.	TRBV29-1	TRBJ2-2	CSVGPRTGTPVLRNTGELFF	TGCAGCGTCGGTCCCCGTACCGGGACTCCTGTTCTCCGGAACACCGGGGAGCTGTTTTTT
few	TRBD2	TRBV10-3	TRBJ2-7	CAISESQTSGMVGYEQYF	TGTGCCATCAGTGAGTCGCAGACTAGCGGGATGGTCGGCTACGAGCAGTACTTC
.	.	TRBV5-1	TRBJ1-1	CASSFAGTLNTEAFF	TGCGCCAGCAGCTTCGCCGGGACGTTGAACACTGAAGCTTTCTTT
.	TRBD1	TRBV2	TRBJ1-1	CASSQGQGRTEAFF	TGTGCCAGCAGTCAAGGACAGGGGAGGACTGAAGCTTTCTTT
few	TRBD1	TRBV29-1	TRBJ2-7	CSARTGEAYEQYF	TGCAGCGCCCGGACAGGGGAGGCCTACGAGCAGTACTTC
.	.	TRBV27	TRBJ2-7	CASSLGKSSYEQYF	TGTGCCAGCAGTTTGGGGAAGAGCTCCTACGAGCAGTACTTC
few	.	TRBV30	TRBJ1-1	CACTGVTRGAEAFF	TGTGCCTGCACCGGAGTCACCCGAGGTGCTGAAGCTTTCTTT
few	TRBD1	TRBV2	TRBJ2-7	CAIRQGRSYEQYF	TGTGCCATTCGACAGGGTAGGTCCTACGAGCAGTACTTC
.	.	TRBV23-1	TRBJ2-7	CASSQGIIDYEQYF	TGCGCCAGCAGTCAGGGGATAATAGACTACGAGCAGTACTTC
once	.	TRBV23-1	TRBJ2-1	CASSQSFETEKYNEQFF	TGCGCCAGCAGTCAATCGTTCGAGACGGAGAAATACAATGAGCAGTTCTTC
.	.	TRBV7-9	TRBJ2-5	CASSLPPRGETQYF	TGTGCCAGCAGCCTACCCCCCAGAGGAGAGACCCAGTACTTC
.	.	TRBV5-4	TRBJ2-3	CASSLGRADTQYF	TGTGCCAGCAGCTTGGGTCGGGCAGATACGCAGTATTTT
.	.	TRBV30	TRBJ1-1	CAWSHGNTEAFF	TGTGCCTGGAGTCATGGTAACACTGAAGCTTTCTTT
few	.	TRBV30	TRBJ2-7	CAFLNRDWSYEQYF	TGTGCCTTTTTGAACCGGGACTGGAGCTACGAGCAGTACTTC
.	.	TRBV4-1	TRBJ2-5	CASSQDFETQYF	TGCGCCAGCAGCCAAGATTTCGAGACCCAGTACTTC
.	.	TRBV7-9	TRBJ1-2	CASSFFSVNYGYTF	TGTGCCAGCAGCTTTTTCTCCGTCAACTATGGCTACACCTTC
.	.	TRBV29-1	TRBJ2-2	CSVTTGTGELFF	TGCAGCGTGACGACAGGCACCGGGGAGCTGTTTTTT
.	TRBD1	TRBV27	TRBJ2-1	CASSLTGGTYNEQFF	TGTGCCAGCAGTTTAACAGGGGGGACCTACAATGAGCAGTTCTTC
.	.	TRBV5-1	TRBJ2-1	CASSLYRTANEQFF	TGCGCCAGCAGTCTCTACAGGACAGCCAATGAGCAGTTCTTC
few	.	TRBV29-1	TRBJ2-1	CSVPNEQFF	TGCAGCGTTCCCAATGAGCAGTTCTTC
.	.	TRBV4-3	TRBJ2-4	CASSLDQGGNIQYF	TGCGCCAGCAGCTTAGACCAGGGGGGAAACATTCAGTACTTC
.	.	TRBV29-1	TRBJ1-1	CSVVGAEAFF	TGCAGCGTTGTAGGGGCTGAAGCTTTCTTT
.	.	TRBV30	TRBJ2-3	CAWSVNGLSTDTQYF	TGTGCCTGGAGTGTAAACGGATTGAGCACAGATACGCAGTATTTT
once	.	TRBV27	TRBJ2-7	CASSPLSGEQYF	TGTGCCAGCAGTCCCCTCAGCGGCGAGCAGTACTTC
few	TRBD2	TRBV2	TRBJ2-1	CASSQLAGYNEQFF	TGTGCCAGCAGTCAGCTAGCGGGATACAATGAGCAGTTCTTC
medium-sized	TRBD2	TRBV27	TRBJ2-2	CASRAGGDAGELFF	TGTGCCAGCAGAGCGGGAGGGGACGCCGGGGAGCTGTTTTTT
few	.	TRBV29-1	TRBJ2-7	CSVEWAGSEQYF	TGCAGCGTTGAATGGGCAGGCTCCGAGCAGTACTTC
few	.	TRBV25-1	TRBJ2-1	CASSVGHLESYNEQFF	TGTGCCAGCAGTGTGGGGCATTTGGAGTCCTACAATGAGCAGTTCTTC
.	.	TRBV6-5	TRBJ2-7	CASSWKGAFYEQYF	TGTGCCAGCAGTTGGAAAGGGGCCTTCTACGAGCAGTACTTC
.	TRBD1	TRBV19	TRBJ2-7	CASSTGTGAYEQYF	TGTGCCAGTAGTACCGGGACAGGGGCCTACGAGCAGTACTTC
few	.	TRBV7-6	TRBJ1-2	CASSSPGLYYGYTF	TGTGCCAGCAGCTCACCCGGACTATACTATGGCTACACCTTC
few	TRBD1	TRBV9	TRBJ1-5	CASSVGTGGMGQPQHF	TGTGCCAGCAGCGTTGGGACAGGGGGAATGGGTCAGCCCCAGCATTTT
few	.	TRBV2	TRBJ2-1	CASTDSLNEQFF	TGTGCCAGCACGGACTCTCTCAATGAGCAGTTCTTC
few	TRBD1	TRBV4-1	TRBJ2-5	CASSRTGDGETQYF	TGCGCCAGCAGCCGGACAGGGGACGGCGAGACCCAGTACTTC
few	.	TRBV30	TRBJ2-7	CAWSFGRRYEQYF	TGTGCCTGGAGTTTCGGGCGGCGCTACGAGCAGTACTTC
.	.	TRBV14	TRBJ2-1	CASSEGNEQFF	TGTGCCAGCAGCGAGGGGAATGAGCAGTTCTTC
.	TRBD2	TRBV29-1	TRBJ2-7	CSVEVGLAGGRSPYEQYF	TGCAGCGTTGAAGTCGGGCTAGCGGGAGGTCGGTCGCCCTACGAGCAGTACTTC
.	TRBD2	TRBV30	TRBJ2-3	CAWSVTSGMGDTQYF	TGTGCCTGGAGTGTCACTAGCGGGATGGGAGATACGCAGTATTTT
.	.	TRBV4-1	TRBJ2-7	CASSQDHGRYEQYF	TGCGCCAGCAGCCAAGATCACGGCAGATACGAGCAGTACTTC